The TCR beta chain under discussion was sequenced for a study of OX40 agonist ivuxolimab in advanced cancers. Study at large: Three individuals attained partial responses, comprising one hepatocellular carcinoma case and two cutaneous melanoma cases. Study-wide results and caveats: In CD8+ T cells, expanded clones were on average more numerous than in CD4+. CD4+ and CD8+ blood T cells expanded clonally by week 6 at 0.1 to 3.0 mg/kg.

Looked up from germline, CDR1 is SGHAT and CDR2 is FQNNGV. This CDR3 contains 14 residues. In regard to this clone: The target antigen is unknown. Compared with germline, one end of the junction differs, possibly owing to a read error.

Here immunoSEQ multiplex PCR was the method, and the copy in TCRdb shows in-frame clones only, minus some. This table holds approximately 77,000 clones, 91% found once. The TCR comes from an adult with an advanced solid tumor such as melanoma, head and neck, liver or kidney cancer. The material was CD4+ or CD8+ T cells sorted from blood, obtained in a trial of the OX40 agonist ivuxolimab. The V and J genes are TRBV11-2 and TRBJ2-7; TRBD1 is a possible D gene (6 bases). CDR3 amino acids: CASSLVGASHEQYF. The CDR3 DNA reads TGTGCCAGCAGCTTAGTGGGGGCCTCCCACGAGCAGTACTTC.